This TCR beta chain comes out of a study of blood T cell repertoires in COVID-19. Study details: From the United States, Italy and Spain came samples of acute and convalescent COVID-19.

The authors' processing: The authors estimated nucleated cell counts from reference gene primer amplification. Repertoires were generated with immunoSEQ multiplex PCR, while TCRdb's copy carries only in-frame clones and drops some. V, J and clone size derive from that table, while D and trimming were established from the DNA sequence. The table includes about 670,000 clones, over 80% detected once. In germline, CDR1 is KGHDR, CDR2 SFDVKD. Trimming cost V 9 bases and J 7 bases, with 17 bases left between them. CDR3 length: 14 amino acids. The sequence was obtained from a young woman with acute or convalescent COVID-19. The chain employs TRBV24-1 and TRBJ2-2, with D tentatively TRBD1 (6 bases). The specimen was peripheral blood. In nucleotides, the CDR3 is TGTGCCACCGGTACTTACAGGGACGGCGGGGAGCTGTTTTTT. Protein product: CATGTYRDGGELFF.